These T cell receptor beta chains were read from a single sample in a study of Ad26.COV2.S vaccination and SARS-CoV-2 variants. Data came from immunoSEQ multiplex PCR; TCRdb stores just in-frame clones and leaves some out. Of roughly 320,000 clones detected, over 80% appear once; the ten largest clones hold about 2.1%. The sample here was peripheral blood, taken in a trial of Ad26.COV2.S vaccine versus placebo. These receptors originate from a person aged 18-65 years who received the Ad26.COV2.S COVID-19 vaccine or a placebo. Both conserved end residues are part of each CDR3. Fields, in order: V gene, clone size, D gene, J gene, CDR3 DNA, CDR3 protein. A D gene is named only where the DNA matches it firmly. A row's size may be missing; if present it is once, few, many or a size class.

TRBV19	.	TRBD2	TRBJ2-3	TGTGCCAGTACGCTAGCGGGGACGACAGATACGCAGTATTTT	CASTLAGTTDTQYF
TRBV19	.	TRBD1	TRBJ2-7	TGTGCCAGTAGCCTCCGGGACAGGGGGCCCTACGAGCAGTACTTC	CASSLRDRGPYEQYF
TRBV2	.	TRBD2	TRBJ2-1	TGTGCCAGCCGGGGGGATTACAATGAGCAGTTCTTC	CASRGDYNEQFF
TRBV9	.	TRBD2	TRBJ2-5	TGTGCCAGCAGCGTAGAGGGATTGGGGAGGACTAGCGGAGAGCAAGAGACCCAGTACTTC	CASSVEGLGRTSGEQETQYF
TRBV5-1	.	TRBD1	TRBJ1-5	TGCGCCAGCAGCTTGGCGACAGGGGTGGGTCAGCCCCAGCATTTT	CASSLATGVGQPQHF
TRBV27	once	.	TRBJ1-2	TGTGCCAGCAGTTTATCGTCCCAGGGACGGGGCTACACCTTC	CASSLSSQGRGYTF
TRBV30	.	.	TRBJ1-5	TGTGCCTGGGCGGGGGGACGGGGAAATCAGCCCCAGCATTTT	CAWAGGRGNQPQHF
TRBV19	few	TRBD1	TRBJ1-4	TGTGCCAGTAGTGGAAACAGGGGAAGAAATGAAAAACTGTTTTTT	CASSGNRGRNEKLFF
TRBV27	.	.	TRBJ2-7	TGTGCCAGCAGCAGAGGGGGGGAGCAGTACTTC	CASSRGGEQYF
TRBV10-2	.	.	TRBJ1-4	TGCGCCAGCAGTGAGATAGCAGGGGCAGGGGAAAAACTGTTTTTT	CASSEIAGAGEKLFF
TRBV4-2	.	TRBD2	TRBJ2-1	TGTGCCAGCAGCCAAGATCTAGCGGGGGGGTACAATGAGCAGTTCTTC	CASSQDLAGGYNEQFF
TRBV7-6	.	.	TRBJ2-2	TGTGCCAGCAGCTTAGTTGCAGGGATCACCGGGGAGCTGTTTTTT	CASSLVAGITGELFF
TRBV28	.	.	TRBJ1-1	TGTGCCAGCAGTTTATCTCGGTGGGGCAGGAGGGACACTGAAGCTTTCTTT	CASSLSRWGRRDTEAFF
TRBV20-1	.	.	TRBJ2-7	TGCAGTGCCCGAGGCTCCTACGAGCAGTACTTC	CSARGSYEQYF
TRBV2	once	.	TRBJ2-7	TGTGCCAGCAGTGCCCAGGCCTACGAGCAGTACTTC	CASSAQAYEQYF
TRBV28	.	.	TRBJ1-4	TGTGCCAGCAGTTTACAGGGGAAGGGTGAAAAACTGTTTTTT	CASSLQGKGEKLFF
TRBV10-3	.	TRBD2	TRBJ2-5	TGTGCCATCAGCCCCGGGGGGGGACGGGAGACCCAGTACTTC	CAISPGGGRETQYF
TRBV6-6	.	TRBD2	TRBJ2-3	TGTGCCAGCAGTACTAGGGGACTAGCGGGGGGCCAGACGCAGTATTTT	CASSTRGLAGGQTQYF
TRBV6-1	once	TRBD1	TRBJ2-5	TGTGCCAGCAGTGAAGCTTGGGGGACAGGGGGGGCCCAGTACTTC	CASSEAWGTGGAQYF
TRBV18	.	.	TRBJ1-3	TGTGCCAGCTCACCACAACAGCTCTCTGGAAACACCATATATTTT	CASSPQQLSGNTIYF
TRBV10-3	.	.	TRBJ1-3	TGTGCCATCAGGGCCTCTGGAAACACCATATATTTT	CAIRASGNTIYF
TRBV27	.	.	TRBJ2-2	TGTGCCAGCAGTTTAATCGGGGGTAACACCGGGGAGCTGTTTTTT	CASSLIGGNTGELFF
TRBV25-1	.	.	TRBJ1-6	TGTGCCAGCAGTGAAGCTAATAATTCACCCCTCCACTTT	CASSEANNSPLHF
TRBV5-4	.	.	TRBJ1-3	TGTGCCAGCAGCTTGGGGGGACCGACAGGTCCCGGAAACACCATATATTTT	CASSLGGPTGPGNTIYF
TRBV3-1/TRBV3-2	.	.	TRBJ1-5	TGTGCCAGCAGCCAAGTCGGGGGGAATCAGCCCCAGCATTTT	CASSQVGGNQPQHF
TRBV18	few	.	TRBJ1-3	TGTGCCAGCTCACCAGTAGTATCAAGGGACCCTGGAAACACCATATATTTT	CASSPVVSRDPGNTIYF
TRBV3-1/TRBV3-2	.	TRBD1	TRBJ2-2	TGTGCCAGCAGCCAGGACAGGGGGCGCACCGGGGAGCTGTTTTTT	CASSQDRGRTGELFF
TRBV30	.	.	TRBJ1-6	TGTGCCTGGAGTAGTCGGCTACATGATTATAATTCACCCCTCCACTTT	CAWSSRLHDYNSPLHF
TRBV7-9	.	.	TRBJ2-7	TGTGCCAGCAGCTTAGGTTTTAATGGGGCCTACGAGCAGTACTTC	CASSLGFNGAYEQYF
TRBV25-1	.	.	TRBJ1-1	TGTGCCAGCAGTGGACTACAGAACACTGAAGCTTTCTTT	CASSGLQNTEAFF
TRBV24-1	.	.	TRBJ1-4	TGTGCCACCAGTGACCCGACGGGGACTAATGAAAAACTGTTTTTT	CATSDPTGTNEKLFF
TRBV27	.	TRBD2	TRBJ2-7	TGTGCCAGCAGTTTTCTGGGCGGGGGGGCCTACGAGCAGTACTTC	CASSFLGGGAYEQYF
TRBV5-1	.	TRBD2	TRBJ2-1	TGCGCCAGCAGCTTGGGCCGCCTAGGGAGGGGAGAGCAGTTCTTC	CASSLGRLGRGEQFF
TRBV28	few	TRBD1	TRBJ2-3	TGTGCCAGCAGCTCCACCAAGACAGGGTTCACAGATACGCAGTATTTT	CASSSTKTGFTDTQYF
TRBV6-6	.	.	TRBJ1-4	TGTGCCAGCAGTCGAAACAGGGTTGCAACTAATGAAAAACTGTTTTTT	CASSRNRVATNEKLFF
TRBV20-1	.	.	TRBJ1-1	TGCAGTGCTAGTGCCGCTAACAGGGCCATGGACACTGAAGCTTTCTTT	CSASAANRAMDTEAFF
TRBV6-6	.	.	TRBJ2-2	TGTGCCAGCAGTTACGTCCAGGGAAACACCGGGGAGCTGTTTTTT	CASSYVQGNTGELFF
TRBV19	.	.	TRBJ1-5	TGTGCCAGTAGTATGGCTGGCAATCAGCCCCAGCATTTT	CASSMAGNQPQHF
TRBV9	.	.	TRBJ2-5	TGTGCCAGCAGCCCCCGACTAGACCGAGAGACCCAGTACTTC	CASSPRLDRETQYF